The subject of this entry is one TCR beta chain. The authors' processing: Reference gene primer amplification gave estimated nucleated cell counts. The protocol was immunoSEQ multiplex PCR, while the TCRdb copy is restricted to in-frame clones and leaves out a portion. V, J and clone size were drawn from that table, and D and trimming were deduced from the DNA. The sample carries 45,000 to 55,000 clones, about 86% recorded once. This sample was taken from a study of blood T cell repertoires in COVID-19. Whole-study context: COVID-19 samples collected from the United States, Italy and Spain covered acute and convalescent phases. T cells, B-cell-depleted T cells, or PBMCs provided the cDNA or gDNA that served as material.

This receptor was taken from an older man with active COVID-19. Material: peripheral blood.

The DNA for the CDR3 is TGTGCCAGCAGCTTAGGGCCCGAGCGGGTTAATCAGCCCCAGCATTTT. Its translation is CASSLGPERVNQPQHF. This chain uses TRBV7-2 with TRBJ1-5; D gene ambiguous. Trimming took 1 base from V and 4 from J, leaving 14 bases between them. Germline CDR1 reads SGHTA; CDR2 reads FQGNSA. The CDR3 has 16 amino acids.